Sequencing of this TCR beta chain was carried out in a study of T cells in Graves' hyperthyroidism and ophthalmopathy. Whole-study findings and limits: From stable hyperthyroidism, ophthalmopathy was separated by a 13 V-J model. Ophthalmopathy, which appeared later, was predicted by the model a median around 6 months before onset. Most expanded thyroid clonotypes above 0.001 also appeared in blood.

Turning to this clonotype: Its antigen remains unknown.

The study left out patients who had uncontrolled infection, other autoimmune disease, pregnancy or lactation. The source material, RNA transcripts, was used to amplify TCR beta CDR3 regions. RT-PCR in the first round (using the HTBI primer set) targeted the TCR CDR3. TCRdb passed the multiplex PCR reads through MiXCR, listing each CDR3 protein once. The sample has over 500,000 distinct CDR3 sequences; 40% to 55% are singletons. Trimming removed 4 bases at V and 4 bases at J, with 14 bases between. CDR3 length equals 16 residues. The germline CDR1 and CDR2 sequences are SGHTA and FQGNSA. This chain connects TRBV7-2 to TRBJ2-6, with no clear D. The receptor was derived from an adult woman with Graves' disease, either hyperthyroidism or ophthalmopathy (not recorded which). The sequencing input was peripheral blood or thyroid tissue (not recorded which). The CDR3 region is CASSYTDPAGANVLTF. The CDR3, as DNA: TGTGCCAGCAGCTATACGGATCCGGCAGGGGCCAACGTCCTGACTTTC.